The 10 T cell receptor beta chains presented below share a single source sample, sequenced in a study of T cell changes during pregnancy in multiple sclerosis (dated by TCRdb to about 2019). The library was built by means of the immunoSEQ multiplex PCR assay. Held by TCRdb, this immuneACCESS table contains in-frame sequences only and omits some clones. Under half of the omission traces to an unresolved V gene where checked; the cause of the rest is unknown. This sample gives around 29,000 clones in total; approximately 90% of them show up just once. Roughly 5% of the sample lies in the top ten. Sequences were derived from CD8+ T cells from peripheral blood mononuclear cells, sampled before pregnancy. Receptors originate from a female donor with multiple sclerosis, enrolled in a pregnancy study.

V usage is TRBV6-5 and J usage is TRBJ2-2, with D maybe TRBD1 (5 bases). CDR3 size: 15 residues. Trimming took 2 bases from V and 1 from J, leaving 8 bases between them. Per the germline V gene, CDR1 is MNHEY and CDR2 is SVGAGI. The CDR3: CASSYVQVNTGELFF. CDR3 nucleotides: TGTGCCAGCAGTTACGTACAGGTGAACACCGGGGAGCTGTTTTTT.

This clone has just a few counts. This chain joins TRBV2 and TRBJ1-4; 8 bases are shared with TRBD1. Germline CDR1 and CDR2: SNHLY and FYNNEI. The CDR3 covers 19 residues. The V and J ends lost 4 bases and 5 bases, in that order; junction bases with no gene match: 18. The DNA of the CDR3 is TGTGCCAGCAGTGTTAATAGGGCTGAAGCAGGGGGCTTGAATGAAAAACTGTTTTTT. It is translated as CASSVNRAEAGGLNEKLFF.

The CDR3 protein is CASSYPNSYEQYF. The CDR3 coding sequence is TGTGCCAGCAGCTACCCAAATAGCTACGAGCAGTACTTC. The rearrangement links TRBV7-9 to TRBJ2-7; D is unresolved. CDR1 and CDR2 (germline): SEHNR, FQNEAQ (reference sequence). This CDR3 is 13 amino acids long. Trimming pared 4 bases from V and 3 bases from J, leaving 10 bases between.

The rearrangement uses TRBV5-1 and TRBJ1-1, with a weak D call TRBD1 (5 bases). The CDR3 is made up of 15 amino acids. Germline loops: CDR1 SGHRS, CDR2 YFSETQ. Trimming removed 1 base at V and 6 bases at J, with 16 bases between. The CDR3 bases are TGCGCCAGCAGCTTGTCGGCCAGGGCGACCGCTGAAGCTTTCTTT. This encodes CASSLSARATAEAFF.

The genes are TRBV7-3 and TRBJ1-2, with no clear D. V was trimmed by 1 base and J by 4 bases, leaving 22 bases between them. The CDR3 is 18 residues long. CDR1 is SGHTA and CDR2 is FQGTGA in the germline V gene. The CDR3 sequence is CASSLRVRAGSKIYGYTF. The CDR3 bases are TGTGCCAGCAGCTTAAGGGTCCGGGCGGGAAGTAAGATCTATGGCTACACCTTC.

This chain connects TRBV6-1 to TRBJ2-7; 7 bases match TRBD1. The germline CDR1 and CDR2 sequences are MNHNS and SASEGT. The CDR3 loop spans 13 amino acids. The V and J ends lost 3 bases and 2 bases, in that order; junction bases with no gene match: 1. The CDR3 coding sequence is TGTGCCAGCAGTGACGGGACAGCCTACGAGCAGTACTTC. Encoded protein: CASSDGTAYEQYF.

This chain links TRBV13 with TRBJ2-1, with 8 bases aligning to TRBD2. The trim removed 2 bases at V and 3 bases at J, leaving 3 bases unmatched. The germline V gene has CDR1 PRHDT and CDR2 FYEKMQ (reference sequence). The CDR3 is made up of 15 amino acids. CDR3 amino acids: CASSLSGSLYNEQFF. The DNA for the CDR3 is TGTGCCAGCAGCTTAAGCGGGAGCCTCTACAATGAGCAGTTCTTC.

The chain links TRBV2 to TRBJ2-3; the D is unclear. Germline lookup yields CDR1 SNHLY and CDR2 FYNNEI. The CDR3 spans 14 residues. V was clipped by 4 bases and J by 0 bases, with 8 bases between them. The CDR3 coding sequence is TGTGCCAGCAGTGTAAATCCGAGCACAGATACGCAGTATTTT. It is translated as CASSVNPSTDTQYF.

This sequence joins TRBV27 and TRBJ1-5; D perhaps matches TRBD1 (6 bases). The CDR3 is 14 amino acids. Germline CDR1 MNHEY, CDR2 SMNVEV (reference sequence). Trimming cost V 2 bases and J 2 bases, with 7 bases left between them. The CDR3 region is CASSLNRGNQPQHF. For the CDR3, the DNA is TGTGCCAGCAGTTTAAACAGGGGCAATCAGCCCCAGCATTTT.

Here the CDR3 reads CASSSGGVNTEAFF. The CDR3 bases are TGTGCCAGCAGCTCGGGGGGGGTGAACACTGAAGCTTTCTTT. The J gene is TRBJ1-1, the V gene TRBV7-6; TRBD1 might be the D (5 bases). The CDR3 is made up of 14 amino acids. The germline V gene encodes CDR1 SGHVS and CDR2 FNYEAQ. Trimming took off 4 bases at V and 0 bases at J, with 9 bases between the two ends.